Below are 9 T cell receptor beta chains sequenced from a single sample in a study of T-cell reconstitution after alpha-beta-depleted transplantation in children. The TCRbeta library incorporated unique molecular identifiers. MiXCR was run by TCRdb on the PCR reads, yielding one entry per CDR3 protein. This table holds some 310,000 distinct CDR3 sequences, 20% to 30% found once. Sequences were derived from PBMCs, mostly from graft donor cells, sampled 180 days after TCRalphabeta/CD19-depleted stem cell transplant. The receptors stem from a male patient aged 5 to 17 who had a stem cell transplant for acute lymphoblastic leukemia, so the T cells may come from the graft donor.

The rearrangement joins TRBV20-1 to TRBJ1-2, with 7 positions matching TRBD1. The CDR3 covers 16 residues. The ends lost 1 base at V and 2 bases at J; junction bases unmatched: 10. The germline V gene has CDR1 DFQATT and CDR2 SNEGSKA (reference sequence). The CDR3 nucleotides are TGCAGTGCTAGAGGGTTCGAGAGGGACAGCAACTATGGCTACACCTTC. As protein: CSARGFERDSNYGYTF.

This clonotype was picked up many times. The chain is built from TRBV25-1 and TRBJ2-1; no reliable D call. Germline V gene lookup returns CDR1 MGHDK and CDR2 SYGVNS. V was trimmed by 4 bases and J by 6 bases, leaving 4 bases between them. The CDR3 is 11 residues long. CDR3 sequence: CASSGGNEQFF. In DNA, the CDR3 is TGTGCCAGCAGTGGAGGCAATGAGCAGTTCTTC.

The sample holds many counts of this clonotype. The chain has TRBV12-3 or TRBV12-4 and TRBJ1-4; D is uncertain. The CDR3 covers 12 residues. With 3 bases removed from V and 7 bases from J, the gap between germline ends came to 6 bases. For the CDR3, the DNA is TGTGCCAGCAGTTTGCGGGCTGAAAAACTGTTTTTT. Its translation: CASSLRAEKLFF.

This clonotype was counted many times. The gene calls are TRBV7-2 and TRBJ2-7, with 7 bases matching TRBD2. The CDR3 consists of 15 residues. The V gene's germline CDR1 is SGHTA and CDR2 FQGNSA. The V and J ends lost 1 base and 3 bases, in that order; junction bases with no gene match: 6. For the CDR3, the DNA is TGTGCCAGCAGCTTAGTAATCGGACTAGTCTACGAGCAGTACTTC. It codes for CASSLVIGLVYEQYF.

As regards this clonotype: A junction boundary mismatches the germline segment, possibly from a read error. CDR3 DNA sequence: TGCGCCAGCAGCCAAGGATGGGCGCGGGACAGGGTATCCGAGCAGTCCTTC. The encoded protein is CASSQGWARDRVSEQSF. The chain has TRBV4-1 and TRBJ2-7, with 9 bases that match TRBD1. The CDR3 contains 17 residues. Germline assignment: CDR1 MGHRA and CDR2 YSYEKL.

The J gene is TRBJ2-5, the V gene TRBV20-1, with 10 nucleotides matching TRBD2. Germline CDR1 and CDR2: DFQATT and SNEGSKA (reference sequence). The CDR3 totals 17 residues. V lost 1 base and J lost 0; bases outside the gene matches: 8. The CDR3 nucleotides are TGCAGTGCTAGAGGAGCGGGAGGGCCAATCAACCAAGAGACCCAGTACTTC. Its translation: CSARGAGGPINQETQYF.

This clonotype was recorded a few times. The chain uses TRBV18 and TRBJ2-4, with D possibly matching TRBD1 (5 bases). Looked up from germline, CDR1 is KGHSH and CDR2 is LQKENI. This CDR3 has 13 amino acids. With 2 bases removed from V and 7 bases from J, the gap between germline ends came to 9 bases. As DNA, the CDR3 is TGTGCCAGCTCACCAGGACCAGGGAACATTCAGTACTTC. Amino acid sequence: CASSPGPGNIQYF.

CDR3 sequence (DNA): TGCAGTGCTAGAGGGAGACCCAATGACAGGGGGAGAAGCTACGAGCAGTACTTC. It translates to CSARGRPNDRGRSYEQYF. This chain joins TRBV20-1 and TRBJ2-7; 9 positions match TRBD1. The CDR3 length is 18 residues. V lost 1 base to trimming and J lost 3 bases; unmatched junction nucleotides: 16. Per the germline V gene, CDR1 is DFQATT and CDR2 is SNEGSKA (reference sequence).

This clonotype was observed a few times. The chain is built from TRBV27 and TRBJ2-5; perhaps D is TRBD1 or TRBD2 (5 bases each). CDR1 is MNHEY, CDR2 SMNVEV, per germline (reference sequence). The V end lost 3 bases, the J end lost 1 base, and 21 bases lay between the germline ends. CDR3 length: 18 amino acids. As DNA, the CDR3 is TGTGCCAGCAGTTTTGGTCCTGTGGTGGGGGAACCCCAAGAGACCCAGTACTTC. As protein: CASSFGPVVGEPQETQYF.